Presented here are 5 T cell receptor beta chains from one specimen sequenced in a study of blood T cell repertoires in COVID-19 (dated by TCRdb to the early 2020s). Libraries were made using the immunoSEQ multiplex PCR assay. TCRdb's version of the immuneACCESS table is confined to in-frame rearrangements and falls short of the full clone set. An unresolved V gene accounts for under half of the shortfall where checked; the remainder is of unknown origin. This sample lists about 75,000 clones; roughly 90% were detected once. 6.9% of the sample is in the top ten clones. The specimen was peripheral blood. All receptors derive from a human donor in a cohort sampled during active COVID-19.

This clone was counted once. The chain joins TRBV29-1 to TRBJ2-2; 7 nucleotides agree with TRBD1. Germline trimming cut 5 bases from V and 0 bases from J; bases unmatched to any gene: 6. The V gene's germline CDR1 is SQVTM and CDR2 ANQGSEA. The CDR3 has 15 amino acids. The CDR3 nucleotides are TGCAGCGTTAGAACCGGGACAGCGAACACCGGGGAGCTGTTTTTT. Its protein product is CSVRTGTANTGELFF.

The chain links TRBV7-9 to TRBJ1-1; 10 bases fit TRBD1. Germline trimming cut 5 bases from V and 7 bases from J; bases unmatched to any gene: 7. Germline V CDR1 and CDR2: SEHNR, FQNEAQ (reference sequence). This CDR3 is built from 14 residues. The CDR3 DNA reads TGTGCCAGCAGCACCAGACAGGGGGCGGGTGAAGCTTTCTTT. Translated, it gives CASSTRQGAGEAFF. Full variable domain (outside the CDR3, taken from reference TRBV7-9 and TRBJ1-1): DTGVSQNPRHKITKRGQNVTFRCDPISEHNRLYWYRQTLGQGPEFLTYFQNEAQLEKSRLLSDRFSAERPKGSFSTLEIQRTEQGDSAMYLCASSTRQGAGEAFFGQGTRLTVV.

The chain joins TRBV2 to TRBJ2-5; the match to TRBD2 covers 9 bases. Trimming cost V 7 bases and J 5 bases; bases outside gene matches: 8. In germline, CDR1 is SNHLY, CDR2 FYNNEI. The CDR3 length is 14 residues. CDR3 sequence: CASNPFLAGETQYF. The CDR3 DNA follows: TGTGCCAGCAATCCTTTTCTAGCGGGGGAGACCCAGTACTTC. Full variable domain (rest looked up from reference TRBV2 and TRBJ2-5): EPEVTQTPSHQVTQMGQEVILRCVPISNHLYFYWYRQILGQKVEFLVSFYNNEISEKSEIFDDQFSVERPDGSNFTLKIRSTKLEDSAMYFCASNPFLAGETQYFGPGTRLLVL.

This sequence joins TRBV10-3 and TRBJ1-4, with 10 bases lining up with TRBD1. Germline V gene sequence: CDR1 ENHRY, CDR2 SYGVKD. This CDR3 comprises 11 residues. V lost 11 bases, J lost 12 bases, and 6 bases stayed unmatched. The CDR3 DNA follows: TGTGCCTCGGGACAGGGGAGGGAACTGTTTTTT. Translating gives CASGQGRELFF.

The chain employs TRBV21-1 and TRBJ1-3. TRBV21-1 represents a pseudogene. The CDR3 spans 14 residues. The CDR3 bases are TGTGCCAGCAGCAAACTTGCGGCGGGAAACACCATATATTTT. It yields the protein CASSKLAAGNTIYF.